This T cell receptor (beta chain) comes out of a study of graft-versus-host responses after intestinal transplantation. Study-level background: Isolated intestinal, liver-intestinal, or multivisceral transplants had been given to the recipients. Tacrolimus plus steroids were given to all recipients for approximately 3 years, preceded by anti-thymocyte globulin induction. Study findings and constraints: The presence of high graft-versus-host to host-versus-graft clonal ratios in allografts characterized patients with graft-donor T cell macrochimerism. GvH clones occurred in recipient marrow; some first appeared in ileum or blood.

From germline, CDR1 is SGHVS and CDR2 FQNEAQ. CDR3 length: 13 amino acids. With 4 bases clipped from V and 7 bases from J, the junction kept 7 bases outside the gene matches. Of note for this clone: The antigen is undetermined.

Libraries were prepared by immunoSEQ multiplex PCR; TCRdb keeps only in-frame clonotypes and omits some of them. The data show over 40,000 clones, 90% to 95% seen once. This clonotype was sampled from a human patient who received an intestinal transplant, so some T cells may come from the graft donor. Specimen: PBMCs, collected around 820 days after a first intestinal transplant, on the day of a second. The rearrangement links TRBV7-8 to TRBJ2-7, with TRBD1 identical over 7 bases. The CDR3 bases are TGTGCCAGCAGCTCTCGACAGGGTGGAGAGCAGTACTTC. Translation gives CASSSRQGGEQYF.